This T cell receptor (beta chain) appears in the sequencing data of a study of OX40 agonist ivuxolimab in advanced cancers. From germline, CDR1 is SGHVS and CDR2 FNYEAQ. Trimming at V came to 5 bases and at J to 5 bases, leaving 8 bases not matched to a gene. This CDR3 spans 14 amino acids. Study results and caveats: At 0.1 to 3.0 mg/kg and by week 6, CD4+ and CD8+ T cells in the blood had expanded clonally. The authors did not determine the antigen specificity of the expanded peripheral T cells. Researchers report that CD8+ T cells had, on average, more expanded clones than CD4+.

Produced via immunoSEQ multiplex PCR; TCRdb's table is partial and in-frame only. The sample carries 40,000 to 50,000 clones, 80% to 90% recorded once. For this clone: The antigen is not known.

The receptor was isolated from an adult with an advanced solid tumor such as melanoma, head and neck, liver or kidney cancer. This rearrangement joins TRBV7-6 to TRBJ1-2; 7 bases fit TRBD1. The starting material was CD4+ or CD8+ T cells sorted from blood, obtained in a trial of the OX40 agonist ivuxolimab. Written as DNA, the CDR3 is TGTGCCAGCAGCCCGCGACAGGGAGTATATGGCTACACCTTC. This encodes CASSPRQGVYGYTF.